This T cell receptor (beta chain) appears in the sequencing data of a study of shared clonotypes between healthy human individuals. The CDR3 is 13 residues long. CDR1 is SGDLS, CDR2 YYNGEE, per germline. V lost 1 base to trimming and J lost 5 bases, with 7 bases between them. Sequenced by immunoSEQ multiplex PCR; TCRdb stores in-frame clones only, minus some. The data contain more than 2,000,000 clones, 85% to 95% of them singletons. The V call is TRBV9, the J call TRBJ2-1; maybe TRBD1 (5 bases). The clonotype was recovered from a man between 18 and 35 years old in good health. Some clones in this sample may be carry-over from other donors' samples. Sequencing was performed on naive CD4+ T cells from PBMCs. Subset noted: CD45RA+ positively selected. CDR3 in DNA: TGTGCCAGCAGCGTACAGGGTAACAATGAGCAGTTCTTC. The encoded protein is CASSVQGNNEQFF.